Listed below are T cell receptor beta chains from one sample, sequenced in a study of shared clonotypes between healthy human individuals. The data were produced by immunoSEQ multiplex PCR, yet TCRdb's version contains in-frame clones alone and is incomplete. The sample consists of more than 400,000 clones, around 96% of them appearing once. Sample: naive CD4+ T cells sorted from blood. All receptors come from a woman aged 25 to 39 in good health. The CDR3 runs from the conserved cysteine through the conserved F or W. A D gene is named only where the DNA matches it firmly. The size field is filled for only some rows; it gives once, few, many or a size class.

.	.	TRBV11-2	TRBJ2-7	CASSLRGPPYEQYF	TGTGCCAGCAGCTTGCGGGGTCCCCCCTACGAGCAGTACTTC
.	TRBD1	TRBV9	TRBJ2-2	CASSVGTGVGGWTGELFF	TGTGCCAGCAGCGTAGGGACAGGGGTTGGTGGATGGACCGGGGAGCTGTTTTTT
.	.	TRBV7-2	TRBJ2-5	CASSLGTPYF	TGTGCCAGCAGCCTGGGGACACCTTACTTC
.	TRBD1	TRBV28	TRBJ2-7	CASSSGQGAGEQYF	TGTGCCAGCAGTTCGGGACAGGGGGCGGGGGAGCAGTACTTC
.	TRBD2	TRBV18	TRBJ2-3	CASSPTSGATDTQYF	TGTGCCAGCTCACCCACTAGCGGAGCCACAGATACGCAGTATTTT
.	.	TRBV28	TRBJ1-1	CASSSTGEAFF	TGTGCCAGCAGTTCTACGGGAGAAGCTTTCTTT
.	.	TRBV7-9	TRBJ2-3	CASTRTDTQYF	TGTGCCAGCACCAGAACAGATACGCAGTATTTT
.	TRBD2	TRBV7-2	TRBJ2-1	CASSGLAGVYNEQFF	TGTGCCAGCAGCGGACTAGCGGGGGTATACAATGAGCAGTTCTTC
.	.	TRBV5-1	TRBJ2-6	CASSLSANQAGANVLTF	TGCGCCAGCAGCTTGAGCGCCAACCAGGCTGGGGCCAACGTCCTGACTTTC
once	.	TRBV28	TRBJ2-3	CASRNAPVSTDTQYF	TGTGCCAGCAGGAACGCGCCCGTTAGCACAGATACGCAGTATTTT
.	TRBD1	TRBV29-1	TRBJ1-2	CSVARDRGYGYTF	TGCAGCGTCGCCCGAGACAGGGGCTATGGCTACACCTTC
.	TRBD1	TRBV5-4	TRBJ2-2	CASSHGQGANTGELFF	TGTGCCAGCAGCCACGGACAGGGGGCGAACACCGGGGAGCTGTTTTTT
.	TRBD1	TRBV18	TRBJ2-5	CASSPGTGGETQYF	TGTGCCAGCTCACCCGGGACAGGGGGAGAGACCCAGTACTTC
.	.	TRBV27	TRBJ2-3	CASSGTGKGTDTQYF	TGTGCCAGCAGTGGGACTGGGAAAGGCACAGATACGCAGTATTTT
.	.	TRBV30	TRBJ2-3	CAWSANRRGDTQYF	TGTGCCTGGAGTGCCAACCGGAGAGGAGATACGCAGTATTTT
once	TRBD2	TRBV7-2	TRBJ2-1	CASTTGLANYNEQFF	TGTGCCAGCACCACGGGACTAGCGAACTACAATGAGCAGTTCTTC
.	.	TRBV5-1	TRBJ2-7	CASRALGNDVDEQYF	TGCGCCAGCAGGGCCCTTGGGAACGACGTGGACGAGCAGTACTTC
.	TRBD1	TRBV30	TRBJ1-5	CAMAGGGNQPQHF	TGTGCAATGGCAGGGGGAGGCAATCAGCCCCAGCATTTT
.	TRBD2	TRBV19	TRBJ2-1	CATTSGEYNEQFF	TGTGCCACGACTAGCGGGGAATACAATGAGCAGTTCTTC
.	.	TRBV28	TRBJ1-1	CASSSGQGPEAFF	TGTGCCAGCAGTTCCGGCCAGGGCCCTGAAGCTTTCTTT
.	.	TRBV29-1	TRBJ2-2	CSVEVTGFTGELFF	TGCAGCGTTGAAGTAACAGGGTTTACCGGGGAGCTGTTTTTT
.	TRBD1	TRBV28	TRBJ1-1	CASSLGGQGAGVGTEAFF	TGTGCCAGCAGTTTAGGCGGACAGGGGGCAGGGGTTGGCACTGAAGCTTTCTTT
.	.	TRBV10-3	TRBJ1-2	CAIRPEGGLYYGYTF	TGTGCCATCAGACCTGAGGGGGGGCTCTACTATGGCTACACCTTC
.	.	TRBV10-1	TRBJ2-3	CASSESTGTDTQYF	TGCGCCAGCAGTGAGTCGACAGGCACAGATACGCAGTATTTT
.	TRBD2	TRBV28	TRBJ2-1	CASRGLAGGPDEQFF	TGTGCCAGCAGGGGACTAGCGGGAGGGCCTGATGAGCAGTTCTTC
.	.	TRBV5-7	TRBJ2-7	CATARGAYEQYF	TGTGCCACTGCGAGGGGCGCCTACGAGCAGTACTTC
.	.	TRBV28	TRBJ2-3	CASAAHYSTDTQYF	TGTGCCAGCGCCGCCCACTATAGCACAGATACGCAGTATTTT
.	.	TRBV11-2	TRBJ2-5	CASSLVGQSQETQYF	TGTGCCAGCAGCTTAGTCGGGCAGTCACAAGAGACCCAGTACTTC
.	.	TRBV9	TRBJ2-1	CASSVDAVHEQFF	TGTGCCAGCAGCGTAGACGCAGTTCATGAGCAGTTCTTC
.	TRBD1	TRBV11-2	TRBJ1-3	CASSFQGANTIYF	TGTGCCAGCAGCTTTCAGGGGGCGAACACCATATATTTT
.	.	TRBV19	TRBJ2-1	CASSFGLLSYNEQFF	TGTGCCAGTAGTTTCGGACTTCTCTCCTACAATGAGCAGTTCTTC
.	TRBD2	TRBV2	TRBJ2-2	CASSELLAGGTGELFF	TGTGCCAGCAGTGAACTACTAGCGGGAGGCACCGGGGAGCTGTTTTTT
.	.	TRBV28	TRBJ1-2	CASGVERYGYTF	TGTGCCAGCGGGGTTGAGCGCTATGGCTACACCTTC
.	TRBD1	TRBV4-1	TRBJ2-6	CASSQEKGQGNSGANVLTF	TGCGCCAGCAGCCAAGAGAAAGGACAGGGGAACTCTGGGGCCAACGTCCTGACTTTC
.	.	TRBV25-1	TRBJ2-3	CASRVAVEDTQYF	TGTGCCAGCAGGGTGGCAGTAGAAGATACGCAGTATTTT
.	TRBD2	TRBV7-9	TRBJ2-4	CASSPSPILAVGKNIQYF	TGTGCCAGCAGCCCCTCACCTATTCTAGCGGTAGGCAAAAACATTCAGTACTTC
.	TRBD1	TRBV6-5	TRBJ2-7	CASSYSGPYRGEQYF	TGTGCCAGCAGTTACTCGGGACCTTACAGGGGCGAGCAGTACTTC
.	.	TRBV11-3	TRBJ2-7	CASSLNGATYEQYF	TGTGCCAGCAGCTTAAACGGCGCTACCTACGAGCAGTACTTC
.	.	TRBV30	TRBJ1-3	CAWSRVLLGHSGNTIYF	TGTGCCTGGAGTCGCGTATTACTTGGGCACTCTGGAAACACCATATATTTT
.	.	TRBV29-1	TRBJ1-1	CSGLNTEAFF	TGCAGCGGCCTAAACACTGAAGCTTTCTTT
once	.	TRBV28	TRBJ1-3	CASSLFQGEKGNTIYF	TGTGCCAGCAGTTTATTCCAGGGAGAGAAAGGAAACACCATATATTTT
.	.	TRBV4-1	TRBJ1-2	CASSQDRDLSYTF	TGCGCCAGCAGCCAAGACAGGGATTTGAGCTACACCTTC
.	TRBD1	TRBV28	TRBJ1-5	CASSWSGTGNQPQHF	TGTGCCAGCAGTTGGTCCGGGACAGGCAATCAGCCCCAGCATTTT
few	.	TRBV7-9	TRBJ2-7	CASSLRDNHEQYF	TGTGCCAGCAGCTTGCGGGACAACCACGAGCAGTACTTC
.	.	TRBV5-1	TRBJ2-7	CASSLRTGSYEQYF	TGCGCCAGCAGCCTCAGGACGGGATCCTACGAGCAGTACTTC
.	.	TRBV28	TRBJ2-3	CASGQRTSTDTQYF	TGTGCCAGCGGCCAGCGGACTAGCACAGATACGCAGTATTTT
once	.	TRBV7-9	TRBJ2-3	CASSLGQTDTQYF	TGTGCCAGCAGCTTAGGACAGACAGATACGCAGTATTTT
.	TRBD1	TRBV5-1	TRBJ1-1	CASSGTGGPTEAFF	TGCGCCAGCAGCGGGACAGGGGGCCCAACTGAAGCTTTCTTT
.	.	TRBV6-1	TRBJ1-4	CASSMRGANEKLFF	TGTGCCAGCAGTATGAGGGGGGCTAATGAAAAACTGTTTTTT
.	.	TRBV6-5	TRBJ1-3	CASRGFGNTIYF	TGTGCCAGCCGGGGTTTTGGAAACACCATATATTTT
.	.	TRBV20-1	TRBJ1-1	CSAGQGEAFF	TGCAGTGCGGGGCAGGGTGAAGCTTTCTTT
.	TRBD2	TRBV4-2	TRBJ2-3	CASSQEGGRVGTDTQYF	TGTGCCAGCAGCCAAGAAGGCGGGAGGGTTGGGACAGATACGCAGTATTTT